The TCR beta chain described here comes from a study of response to subunit inactivated influenza vaccine listed by TCRdb under 2018. Broadly, across the study: Deep quantitative profiling of the T cell receptor repertoire was used in the study to follow responses to a trivalent subunit inactivated influenza vaccine.

Results and caveats for the whole study, not just this receptor: The authors proposed that each seasonal influenza vaccination may bring in only a limited number of new T cells.

V lost 2 bases and J lost 2 bases; the stretch between them is 13 bases long. Based on the germline V gene, the CDR1 and CDR2 sequences are SGHTA and FQGTGA. From cysteine to phenylalanine, the CDR3 is 16 amino acids long. Just CDR3 DNA is preserved here, 48 bases in frame from base 1. The library was produced with RT-PCR. Instrument on record: Illumina HiSeq 2500. Starting from the raw public reads, TCRdb applied fastp trimming at Q25, assembled clones with MiXCR and retained in-frame beta chains. Rows with a matching CDR3 protein are joined into one entry that keeps the most common DNA and genes. The sample yields about 570,000 distinct CDR3 sequences; over 9% were counted once. Jointly, the top ten make up approximately 9.9% of the sample. With respect to this clonotype: What this receptor recognizes is not known. No base qualities exist here, and no much larger clone lies one base off it.

In addition, the sample was reused for a study of T cells expressing NK-cell markers. As described in the second report: TCR beta cDNA libraries were made by 5'RACE template switching that added a universal primer site and unique molecular identifiers. Roughly 8 donors provided sorted CD3+CD56+NKG2C+, CD3+CD56+NKG2C- and CD3+CD56-NKG2C+ T-cell subsets, whose TCR beta-chain repertoires were profiled. Of the eight sequenced donors, seven were found to be HCMV-seropositive and one was found to be HCMV-seronegative. In several experiments an anti-gammadeltaTCR antibody was added to restrict sorting to alphabetaTCR-expressing T cells. In 5 to 7 donors, the dominant CD3+CD56+NKG2C+ clonotypes ranked among the top 10 CD8+ clonotypes, making up roughly 1.0-8% of CD8+ T cells. Those dominant clonotypes were again the most abundant among CD3+CD56-NKG2C+ cells in a handful of donors, at roughly 28.3-65%. Whether the expanded NKG2C-expressing T cell clones were specific for HCMV antigens was left unclear. The eight sequenced donors were randomly selected healthy volunteers, three men and five women. HCMV serostatus was determined by detecting HCMV-specific IgG in serum with a commercial ELISA kit. Ficoll density gradient centrifugation was used to isolate peripheral blood mononuclear cells from blood. Bulk peripheral blood T-cell repertoires were additionally sequenced from unsorted PBMC for over five donors. Priming for cDNA synthesis came from the TCR beta constant segment, and two successive PCR amplification steps followed. The libraries were sequenced on Illumina HiSeq 2000/2500, MiSeq or NextSeq, producing 2 x 150 bp reads. MIGEC was used to demultiplex reads and group reads by UMI, and MiTCR was used to assemble and quantify clonotypes. To exclude erroneous sequences, any TCR cDNA sequence not supported by at least two reads was discarded. The tcR package was used for downstream repertoire analysis, with clonotypes matched between fractions based on CDR3 nucleotide sequence plus V segment. VDJmatch was used to annotate antigen specificity against VDJdb, with one amino acid substitution in CDR3 permitted.

This receptor was taken from a man in his fifties who received an inactivated influenza vaccine. Donor details come from another sample of the same person, matched by shared clones. The sample consisted of PBMCs from blood, taken on the day of vaccination. The chain uses TRBV7-3 and TRBJ2-1; the D gene is perhaps TRBD2, on 5 matching bases. This receptor has the CDR3 CASSLYAGSTYNEQFF. The DNA reads TGTGCCAGCAGCTTATATGCGGGCTCAACCTACAATGAGCAGTTCTTC.